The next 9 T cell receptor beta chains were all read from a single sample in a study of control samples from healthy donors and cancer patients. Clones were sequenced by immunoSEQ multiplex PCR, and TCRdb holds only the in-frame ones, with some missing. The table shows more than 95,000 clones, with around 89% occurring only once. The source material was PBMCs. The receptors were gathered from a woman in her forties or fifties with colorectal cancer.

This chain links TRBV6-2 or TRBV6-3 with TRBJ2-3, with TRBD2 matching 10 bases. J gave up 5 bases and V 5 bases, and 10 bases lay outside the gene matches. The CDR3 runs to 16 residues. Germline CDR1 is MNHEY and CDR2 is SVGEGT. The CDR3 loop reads CASSRPSGRVGDTQYF. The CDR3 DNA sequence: TGTGCCAGCAGTCGACCGAGCGGGAGGGTCGGAGATACGCAGTATTTT.

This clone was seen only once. The CDR3 DNA follows: TGTGCCAGCACCCATAGCGGGGGGGGGTCAGATACGCAGTATTTT. Its protein product is CASTHSGGGSDTQYF. The chain combines TRBV3-1 (or the pseudogene TRBV3-2) with TRBJ2-3; 11 bases map to TRBD2. The V and J ends lost 7 bases and 4 bases, in that order; junction bases with no gene match: 7. The CDR3 contains 15 residues. The germline gives CDR1 LGHDT, CDR2 YNNKEL (reference sequence).

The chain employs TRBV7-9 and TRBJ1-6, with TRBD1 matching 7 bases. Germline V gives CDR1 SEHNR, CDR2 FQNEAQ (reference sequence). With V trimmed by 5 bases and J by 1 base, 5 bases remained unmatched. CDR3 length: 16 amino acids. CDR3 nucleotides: TGTGCCAGCAGCCCACAGGGGTTTTCCTATAATTCACCCCTCCACTTT. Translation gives CASSPQGFSYNSPLHF.

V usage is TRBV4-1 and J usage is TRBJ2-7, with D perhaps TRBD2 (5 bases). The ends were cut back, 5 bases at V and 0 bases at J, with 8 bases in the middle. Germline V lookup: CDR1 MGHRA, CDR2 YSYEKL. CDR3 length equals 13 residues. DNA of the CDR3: TGCGCCAGCAGCGTAGGGAGCTCCTACGAGCAGTACTTC. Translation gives CASSVGSSYEQYF.

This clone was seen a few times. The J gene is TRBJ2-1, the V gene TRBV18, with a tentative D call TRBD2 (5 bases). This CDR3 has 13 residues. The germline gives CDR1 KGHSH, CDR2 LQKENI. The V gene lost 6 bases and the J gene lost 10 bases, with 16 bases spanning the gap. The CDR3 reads CASSARTPREQFF. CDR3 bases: TGTGCCAGCTCCGCCAGGACTCCGAGGGAGCAGTTCTTC.

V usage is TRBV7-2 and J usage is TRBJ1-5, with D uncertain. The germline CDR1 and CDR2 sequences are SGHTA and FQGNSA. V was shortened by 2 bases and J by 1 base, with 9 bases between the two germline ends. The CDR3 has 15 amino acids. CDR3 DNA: TGTGCCAGCAGCTTAAGCCCAGCAAGCAATCAGCCCCAGCATTTT. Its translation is CASSLSPASNQPQHF.

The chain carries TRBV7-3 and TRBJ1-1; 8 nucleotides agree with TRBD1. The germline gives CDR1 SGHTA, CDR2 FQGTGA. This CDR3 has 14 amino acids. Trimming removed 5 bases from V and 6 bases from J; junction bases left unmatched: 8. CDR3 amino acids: CASSLQGDYPEAFF. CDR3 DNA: TGTGCCAGCAGCCTACAGGGGGATTATCCTGAAGCTTTCTTT.

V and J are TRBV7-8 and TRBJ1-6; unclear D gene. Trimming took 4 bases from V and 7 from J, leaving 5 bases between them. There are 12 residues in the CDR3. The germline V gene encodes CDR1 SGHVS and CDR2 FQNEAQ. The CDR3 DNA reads TGTGCCAGCAGCTCCGTCAATTCACCCCTCCACTTT. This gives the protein CASSSVNSPLHF.

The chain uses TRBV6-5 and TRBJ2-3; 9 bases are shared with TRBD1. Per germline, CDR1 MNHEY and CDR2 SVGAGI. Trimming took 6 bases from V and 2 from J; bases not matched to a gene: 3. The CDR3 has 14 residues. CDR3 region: CASRTGGATDTQYF. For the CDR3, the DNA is TGTGCCAGCAGGACAGGGGGGGCCACAGATACGCAGTATTTT.